This TCR beta chain is from a study of blood T cell repertoires in COVID-19 (dated by TCRdb to between 2020 and 2021). Background on the whole study: The collaborator samples originated in the United States, Italy and Spain and spanned the acute and convalescent phases of COVID-19. The material from the prospective study consisted of cDNA or gDNA derived from T cells, B-cell-depleted T cells, or PBMCs. Deeply sampled blood TCRbeta repertoires from subjects exposed to, actively infected with, or recovered from COVID-19 were included in the dataset. The repertoires were released in a freely available public database meant as a resource for research on the immune response to SARS-CoV-2. The samples were drawn from the first 160 participants of the ongoing ImmuneRACE study and from some 1,300 subjects provided by 6 global collaborators. A de-identified subject ID, COVID-19 status, age in years and sex were almost always included in the sample metadata. Where HLA class I and class II types were available, the types were taken from metadata supplied by the sample provider, not from assay-based typing. General findings and caveats noted by the study authors: The quantity of clinical and demographic metadata differed by source and by participant and was supplied without curation.

V sheds 2 bases and J sheds 3 bases, leaving 10 bases between their ends. According to the germline V gene, CDR1 reads MNHNS and CDR2 reads SASEGT. The CDR3 measures 14 amino acids from cysteine to phenylalanine. Only CDR3 DNA remains: 42 bases, in frame from the first base. TCRbeta CDR3 regions were amplified from genomic DNA using the immunoSEQ Assay, a bias-controlled multiplex PCR. The paper's processing steps were these. The number of nucleated cells in each sample was estimated from the amplification of reference gene primers within the assay. To quantify the absolute abundance of each unique TCRbeta CDR3 rearrangement, sequence reads were collapsed and filtered. For each sample, productive Simpson clonality was calculated by taking the square root of Simpson's diversity index across productive rearrangements. Entries here come from immuneACCESS through TCRdb and include only in-frame sequences with V and J called. Some clones fail to appear in such tables; in the studies checked, an unresolved V gene covers under half of the shortfall, and the cause of the remainder is unknown. Clonal size and the V and J genes are those of that table, whereas D and trimming came from the DNA. The sample yields around 130,000 clones; roughly four fifths were counted once. Jointly, the top ten make up 18% of the sample.

As to this clone: Its binding antigen is unknown. Per-base qualities were not stored, and no clone one base away is much larger.

Participants in the prospective study were enrolled through a virtual design, were aged roughly 18 to 100 years, and lived in roughly 25 United States geographic areas. To assign participants to cohorts, the prospective study relied on clinical history that participants themselves reported in a screening survey and a study questionnaire. For ImmuneRACE Cohort 3, a participant was defined as recovered based on two consecutive negative NP/OP PCR tests, clearance by a healthcare professional, or resolution of symptoms. In the prospective study, whole blood, serum and a nasopharyngeal or oropharyngeal swab were collected from each participant by mobile phlebotomists. Prospective study participants could optionally give additional blood draws and questionnaires over a roughly 2-month period. Blood samples from the prospective study were shipped frozen or at room temperature prior to DNA extraction.

The sample consisted of PBMCs or T cells enriched from blood (not recorded which). This clonotype was sampled from a man under 40 who had recovered from COVID-19. Here the chain combines TRBV6-1 and TRBJ1-1, with a weak D call of TRBD1 (6 bases match). The CDR3 protein sequence reads: CASSERAGDTEAFF. The DNA sequence follows: TGTGCCAGCAGTGAACGGGCAGGGGACACTGAAGCTTTCTTT.